This TCR beta chain came from a study of T cell responses to AZD1222 COVID-19 vaccine. Findings and limits, study-wide: Mostly white British, mostly female donors; authors suggested clonal diversity may be underestimated. Unmutated variant regions are reportedly targeted by nearly half of spike-specific TCRs. Across spike, vaccine-associated CD4 TCRs were found, dominant at 160-218 and 743-854. Samples come after the peak T cell response, not at day 14.

This table comes from immunoSEQ multiplex PCR, and its TCRdb copy is limited to in-frame clones, with some not included. The sample holds approximately 80,000 clones; 88% are singletons and the top ten take about 4.8%. Regarding this clone: Its antigen is still unknown.

Per the germline V gene, CDR1 is SNHLY and CDR2 is FYNNEI. The CDR3 runs to 13 residues. Between the trimmed V and J ends, which lost 4 bases and 4 bases, there was a span of 10 bases. The TCR sequence derives from an adult in good health. Specimen: peripheral blood, collected on day 0 of MenACWY control vaccination. This chain uses TRBV2 with TRBJ1-2, with D maybe TRBD1 (6 bases). DNA for the CDR3: TGTGCCAGCAGTGCGGACAGCTTCTATGGCTACACCTTC. Translated: CASSADSFYGYTF.